Following are 3 T cell receptor beta chains from one sample sequenced in a study of human T cells and chemical hapten exposure. TCRdb reprocessed the RACE reads via MiXCR and lists one record per CDR3 protein. The table has just over 90,000 distinct CDR3 sequences, about 8.6% seen once. Indicated time point: healthy volunteer bleed at 2 weeks. Total RNA extraction was carried out from unfractionated whole blood. Material for sequencing was whole blood. The source is a female donor in good health. Some clones in this sample may be carry-over from other donors' samples.

This sequence joins TRBV3-1 and TRBJ2-2; a possible D gene is TRBD2 (6 bases). The V end lost 3 bases, the J end lost 2 bases, and 10 bases lay between the germline ends. The CDR3 sequence is 15 residues long. Looked up from germline, CDR1 is LGHDT and CDR2 is YNNKEL (reference sequence). The CDR3 sequence: CASSQGGGNTGELFF. The DNA of the CDR3 is TGTGCCAGCAGCCAGGGGGGAGGAAACACCGGGGAGCTGTTTTTT.

Only a few counts were recorded for this clonotype. This could be a read error, since a much larger clone is one nucleotide away. V gene TRBV7-2 combines with J gene TRBJ1-1; D remains unclear. The CDR3 runs 13 residues. Germline loops: CDR1 SGHTA, CDR2 FQGNSA. V gave up 3 bases and J gave up 1 base, with 6 bases separating them. The CDR3 spells CASSLEQNTEAFF. In DNA form, the CDR3 reads TGTGCCAGCAGCTTGGAGCAGAACACTGAAGCTTTCTTT.

For the CDR3, the DNA is TGCGCCAGCAGCCAATCGTTTCGAGTCCGGGACAGGGGCCAAGAGACCCAGTACTTC. Translation gives CASSQSFRVRDRGQETQYF. The genes are TRBV4-1 and TRBJ2-5; 10 bases map to TRBD1. The V gene's germline CDR1 is MGHRA and CDR2 YSYEKL. The J segment lost 1 base and the V segment lost 2 bases, leaving 13 bases of the junction unmatched. The CDR3 contains 19 residues.